Listed below are T cell receptor beta chains from one sample, sequenced in a study of neurological immune-mediated disorders. A single record per CDR3 protein comes from TCRdb applying MiXCR to the 5' RACE reads. The table records around 69,000 distinct CDR3 sequences, 3.4% of them present only once. The sample consisted of PBMCs. Source of these receptors: a man aged 35 to 55 with multiple sclerosis. Both conserved end residues are part of each CDR3. Only some rows state a clone size, as once, few, many or a class for expanded clones.

>14|many|TRBJ2-7|TRBV20-1
CSASPGTGSHEQYF
>13|many|TRBJ1-2|TRBV12-3/TRBV12-4
CASSFRGFYGYTF
>17|.|TRBJ2-6|TRBV7-9
CASSSSRDRGGANVLTF
>11|many|TRBJ2-2|TRBV20-1
CSAKREAELFF
>13|many|TRBJ1-1|TRBV24-1
CAASTGPNTEAFF
>13|many|TRBJ2-1|TRBV20-1
CSARMGQDNEQFF
>17|many|TRBJ1-5|TRBV20-1
CSARDRDTSYSNQPQHF
>12|many|TRBJ2-7|TRBV20-1
CSARWSAGEQYF
>16|many|TRBJ2-1|TRBV5-1
CASSQTWGGALNEQFF
>15|many|TRBJ2-7|TRBV5-1
CASSWGSPEDYEQYF
>15|many|TRBJ1-4|TRBV20-1
CSAPPGGSTNEKLFF
>15|many|TRBJ1-2|TRBV10-2
CASSDPGQGGYGYTF
>16|many|TRBJ1-1|TRBV7-9
CASSKGKTGGNTEAFF
>16|many|TRBJ2-5|TRBV27
CASSLEFVGGFETQYF
>15|many|TRBJ2-5|TRBV24-1
CATSDLGLDQETQYF
>14|many|TRBJ2-1|TRBV3-1
CASSQASGGGVQFF
>13|many|TRBJ2-1|TRBV11-2
CASSSLRATEQFF
>16|.|TRBJ1-6|TRBV5-4
CASSLASPSVGSPLHF
>17|many|TRBJ2-1|TRBV3-1
CASSRFHGLAGENEQFF
>13|many|TRBJ2-1|TRBV7-2
CASSLGLVGEQFF
>16|few|TRBJ2-1|TRBV7-6
CASSLSTGGTYNEQFF
>13|many|TRBJ1-1|TRBV7-2
CASSLDRVAEAFF
>17|many|TRBJ2-1|TRBV5-1
CASSLGRDYSSYNEQFF
>14|.|TRBJ2-1|TRBV20-1
CSARFGVGYNEQFF
>13|.|TRBJ1-5|TRBV10-2
CASSGQPRVPQHF
>14|many|TRBJ2-1|TRBV20-1
CSATGLAGFDEQFF
>14|many|TRBJ2-1|TRBV20-1
CSARDRGSYNEQFF
>15|many|TRBJ1-4|TRBV20-1
CSARDHQGINEKLFF
>16|many|TRBJ1-6|TRBV5-6
CASSLGPQGIDSPLHF
>14|many|TRBJ2-5|TRBV9
CASSPSGQRETQYF
>13|many|TRBJ2-4|TRBV7-3
CASSSGPENIQYF
>12|.|TRBJ1-5|TRBV12-3/TRBV12-4
CDSSTGQSPLNF
>14|many|TRBJ2-7|TRBV10-3
CAISQMSQGNEQYF
>15|many|TRBJ1-2|TRBV7-8
CASSFASGGHYGYTF
>14|many|TRBJ2-2|TRBV7-2
CASSLGGGSGELFF
>14|many|TRBJ1-3|TRBV20-1
CSASRDISGNTIYF
>14|many|TRBJ1-3|TRBV5-1
CASSSLDRGNTIYF
>17|many|TRBJ2-7|TRBV3-1
CASRSTSPWTVPYEQYF
>12|many|TRBJ2-7|TRBV2
CASSEFREEQYF
>12|many|TRBJ1-1|TRBV27
CASSSRNTEAFF
>12|many|TRBJ1-1|TRBV29-1
CSVRTGDTEAFF
>13|many|TRBJ2-5|TRBV10-2
CASSVQSRETQYF
>13|.|TRBJ1-2|TRBV20-1
CSDRRKGEGGYTF
>10|many|TRBJ2-3|TRBV12-3/TRBV12-4
CASSLDTQYF
>16|many|TRBJ2-2|TRBV12-3/TRBV12-4
CASRTSGGPWTGELFF
>16|many|TRBJ2-7|TRBV6-2/TRBV6-3
CASSYRTSSVTYEQYF
>12|many|TRBJ2-1|TRBV20-1
CSALRGGSEQFF
>15|.|TRBJ2-6|TRBV7-2
CASSHTGAGANVLTF
>14|many|TRBJ2-7|TRBV27
CASSLTARVYEQYF
>17|many|TRBJ1-6|TRBV5-1
CASSLDPTTAYNSPLHF
>15|many|TRBJ1-3|TRBV5-1
CASSHGTLSGNTIYF
>15|many|TRBJ2-7|TRBV27
CASSGEGVPFYEQYF
>15|many|TRBJ2-1|TRBV2
CASRDTSGEDNEQFF
>12|many|TRBJ2-3|TRBV20-1
CSARRSTDTQYF
>15|many|TRBJ1-6|TRBV5-1
CASSSDQGGNSPLHF
>15|many|TRBJ1-4|TRBV27
CASSSPGTVPEKLFF
>16|many|TRBJ2-1|TRBV7-9
CASSLVSSGAYNEQFF